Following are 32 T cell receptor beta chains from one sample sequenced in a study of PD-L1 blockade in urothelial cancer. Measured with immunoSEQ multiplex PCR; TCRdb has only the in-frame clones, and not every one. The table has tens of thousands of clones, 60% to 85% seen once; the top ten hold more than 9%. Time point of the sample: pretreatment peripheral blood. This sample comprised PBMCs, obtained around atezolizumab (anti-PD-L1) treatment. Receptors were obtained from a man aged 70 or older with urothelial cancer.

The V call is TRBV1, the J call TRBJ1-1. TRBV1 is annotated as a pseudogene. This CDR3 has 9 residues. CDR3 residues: CTTRHVAFF. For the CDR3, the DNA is TGCACCACCCGCCACGTGGCTTTCTTT.

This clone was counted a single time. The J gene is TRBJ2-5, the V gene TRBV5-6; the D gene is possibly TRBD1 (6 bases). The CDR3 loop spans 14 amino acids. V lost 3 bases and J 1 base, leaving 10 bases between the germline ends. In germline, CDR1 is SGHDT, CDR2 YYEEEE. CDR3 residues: CASSYLTGQETQYF. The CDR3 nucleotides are TGTGCCAGCAGCTACCTGACAGGCCAAGAGACCCAGTACTTC.

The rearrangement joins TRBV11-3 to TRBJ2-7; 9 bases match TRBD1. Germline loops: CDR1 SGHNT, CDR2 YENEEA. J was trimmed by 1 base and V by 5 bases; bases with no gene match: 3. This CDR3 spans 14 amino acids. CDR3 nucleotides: TGTGCCAGCAGCCAGGACAGGGGATCCTACGAGCAGTACTTC. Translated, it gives CASSQDRGSYEQYF.

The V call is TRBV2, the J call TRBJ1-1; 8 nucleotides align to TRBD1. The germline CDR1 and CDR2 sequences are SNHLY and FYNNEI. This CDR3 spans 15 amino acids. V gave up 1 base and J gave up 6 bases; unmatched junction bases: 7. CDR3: CASSEVAQGAPEAFF. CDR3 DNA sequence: TGTGCCAGCAGTGAAGTAGCCCAGGGGGCCCCTGAAGCTTTCTTT.

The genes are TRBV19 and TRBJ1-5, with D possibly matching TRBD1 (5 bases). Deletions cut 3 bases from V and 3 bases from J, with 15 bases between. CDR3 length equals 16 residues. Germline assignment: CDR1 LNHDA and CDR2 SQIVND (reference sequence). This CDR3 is CASSIRGGGDNQPQHF. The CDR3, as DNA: TGTGCCAGTAGTATTCGGGGGGGTGGCGACAATCAGCCCCAGCATTTT.

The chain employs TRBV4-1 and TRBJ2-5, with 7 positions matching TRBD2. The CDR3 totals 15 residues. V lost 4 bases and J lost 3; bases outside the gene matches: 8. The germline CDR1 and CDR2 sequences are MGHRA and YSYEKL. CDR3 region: CASSPDRDYKETQYF. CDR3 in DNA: TGCGCCAGCAGCCCAGACCGGGACTATAAAGAGACCCAGTACTTC.

The CDR3: CAWSGGVWTGELFF. In DNA form, the CDR3 reads TGTGCCTGGAGCGGCGGGGTGTGGACCGGGGAGCTGTTTTTT. The genes are TRBV30 and TRBJ2-2, with a possible D match to TRBD2 (6 bases). V gave up 3 bases and J gave up 5 bases, with 13 bases separating them. Germline CDR1 and CDR2: GTSNPN and SVGIG (reference sequence). The CDR3 sequence is 14 residues long.

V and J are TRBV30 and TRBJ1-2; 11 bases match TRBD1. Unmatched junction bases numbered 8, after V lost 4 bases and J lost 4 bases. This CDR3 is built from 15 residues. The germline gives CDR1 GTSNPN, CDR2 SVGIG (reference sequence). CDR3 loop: CAWTVLGTGGYGYTF. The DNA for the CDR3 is TGTGCCTGGACGGTTTTAGGGACAGGGGGCTATGGCTACACCTTC.

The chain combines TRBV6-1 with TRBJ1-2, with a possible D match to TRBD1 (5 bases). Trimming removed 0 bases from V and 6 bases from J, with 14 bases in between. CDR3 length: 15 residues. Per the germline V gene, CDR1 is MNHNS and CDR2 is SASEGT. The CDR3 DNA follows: TGTGCCAGCAGTGAAGCGGGGGGTGGTCCCGATGGCTACACCTTC. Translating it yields CASSEAGGGPDGYTF.

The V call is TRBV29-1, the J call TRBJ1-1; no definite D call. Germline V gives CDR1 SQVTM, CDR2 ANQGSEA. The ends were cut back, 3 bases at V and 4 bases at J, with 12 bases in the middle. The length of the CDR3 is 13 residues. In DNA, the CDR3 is TGCAGCGTTGACGACACACGGGGCACTGAAGCTTTCTTT. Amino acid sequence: CSVDDTRGTEAFF.

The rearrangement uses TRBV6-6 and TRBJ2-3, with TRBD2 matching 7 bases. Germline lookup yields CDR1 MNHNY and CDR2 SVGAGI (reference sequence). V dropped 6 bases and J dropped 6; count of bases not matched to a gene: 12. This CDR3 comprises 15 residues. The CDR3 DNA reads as TGTGCCAGCAGCGTCGAACTACAACTAGCGGATACGCAGTATTTT. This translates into CASSVELQLADTQYF.

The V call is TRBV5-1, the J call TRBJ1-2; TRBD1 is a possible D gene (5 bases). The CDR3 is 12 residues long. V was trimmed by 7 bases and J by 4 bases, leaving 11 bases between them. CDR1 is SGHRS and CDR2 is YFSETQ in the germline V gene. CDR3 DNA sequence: TGCGCCAGCTCGGCAGGGATCTATGGCTACACCTTC. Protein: CASSAGIYGYTF.

CDR3 residues: CASSFVSGSTDTQYF. The CDR3 coding sequence is TGTGCCAGCAGTTTTGTAAGCGGTAGCACAGATACGCAGTATTTT. This chain joins TRBV27 and TRBJ2-3; D may be TRBD2 (5 bases). Trimming took off 3 bases at V and 0 bases at J, with 10 bases between the two ends. CDR1 and CDR2 from the germline V gene are MNHEY and SMNVEV (reference sequence). The CDR3 contains 15 residues.

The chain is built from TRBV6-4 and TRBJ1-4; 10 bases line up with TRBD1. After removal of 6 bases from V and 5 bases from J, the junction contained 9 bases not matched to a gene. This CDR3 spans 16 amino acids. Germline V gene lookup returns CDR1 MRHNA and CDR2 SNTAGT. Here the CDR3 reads CASREGTGARNEKLFF. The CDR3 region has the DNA TGTGCCAGCAGGGAAGGGACAGGGGCGCGGAATGAAAAACTGTTTTTT.

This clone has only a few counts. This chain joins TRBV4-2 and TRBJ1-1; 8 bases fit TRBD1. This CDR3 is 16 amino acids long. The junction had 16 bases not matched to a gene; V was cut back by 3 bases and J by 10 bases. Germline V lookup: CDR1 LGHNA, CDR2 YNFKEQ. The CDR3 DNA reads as TGTGCCAGCAGCCAGGTCTTTACAGGGGGGCTTACGGTAGCTTTCTTT. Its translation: CASSQVFTGGLTVAFF.

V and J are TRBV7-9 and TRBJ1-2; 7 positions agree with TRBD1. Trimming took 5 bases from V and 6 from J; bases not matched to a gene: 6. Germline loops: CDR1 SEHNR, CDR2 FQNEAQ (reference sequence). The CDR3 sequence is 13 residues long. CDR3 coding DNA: TGTGCCAGCAGCCCTGACAGGGCGAATGGCTACACCTTC. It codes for CASSPDRANGYTF.

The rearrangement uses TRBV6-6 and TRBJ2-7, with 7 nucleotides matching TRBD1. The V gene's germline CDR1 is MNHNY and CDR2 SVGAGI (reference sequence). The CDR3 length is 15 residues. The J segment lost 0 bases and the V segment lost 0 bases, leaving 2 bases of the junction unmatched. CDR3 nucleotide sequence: TGTGCCAGCAGTTACTCGGGACAGAGCTCCTACGAGCAGTACTTC. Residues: CASSYSGQSSYEQYF.

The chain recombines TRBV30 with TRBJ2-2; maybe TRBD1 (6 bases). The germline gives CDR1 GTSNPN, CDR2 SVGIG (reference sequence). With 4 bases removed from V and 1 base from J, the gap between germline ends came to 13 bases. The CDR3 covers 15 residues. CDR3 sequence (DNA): TGTGCCTGGACAACAGGGAGATTGAACACCGGGGAGCTGTTTTTT. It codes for CAWTTGRLNTGELFF.

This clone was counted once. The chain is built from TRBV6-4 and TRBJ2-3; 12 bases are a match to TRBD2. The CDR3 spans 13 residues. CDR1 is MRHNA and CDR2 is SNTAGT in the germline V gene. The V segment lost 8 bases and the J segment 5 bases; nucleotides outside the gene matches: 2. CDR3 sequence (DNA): TGTGCCAGCTCGGGACTAGCGGGAGATACGCAGTATTTT. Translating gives CASSGLAGDTQYF.

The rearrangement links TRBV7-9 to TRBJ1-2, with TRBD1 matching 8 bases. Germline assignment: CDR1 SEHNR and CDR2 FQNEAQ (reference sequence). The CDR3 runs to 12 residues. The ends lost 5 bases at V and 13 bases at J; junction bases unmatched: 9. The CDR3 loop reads CASSPGQGKATF. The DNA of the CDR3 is TGTGCCAGCAGCCCTGGACAGGGTAAGGCCACCTTC.

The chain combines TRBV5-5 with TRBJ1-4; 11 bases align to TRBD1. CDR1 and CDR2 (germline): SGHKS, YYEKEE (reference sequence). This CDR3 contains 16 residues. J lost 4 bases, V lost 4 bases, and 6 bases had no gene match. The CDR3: CASSGQGALFNEKLFF. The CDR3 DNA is TGTGCCAGCAGCGGACAGGGGGCTCTTTTTAATGAAAAACTGTTTTTT.

This chain's CDR3 is CARQGAPISPTEAFF. Here the CDR3 DNA reads TGTGCCCGGCAGGGGGCGCCTATAAGTCCCACTGAAGCTTTCTTT. The rearrangement links TRBV2 to TRBJ1-1; 8 nucleotides align to TRBD1. From germline, CDR1 is SNHLY and CDR2 FYNNEI. J gave up 4 bases and V 11 bases, and 15 bases lay outside the gene matches. CDR3 size: 15 residues.

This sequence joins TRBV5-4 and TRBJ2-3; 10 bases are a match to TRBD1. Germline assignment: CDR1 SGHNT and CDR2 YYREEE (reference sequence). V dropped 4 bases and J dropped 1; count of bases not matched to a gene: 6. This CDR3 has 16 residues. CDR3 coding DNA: TGTGCCAGCAGCCTACGACAGGGGGCCGGCACAGATACGCAGTATTTT. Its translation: CASSLRQGAGTDTQYF.

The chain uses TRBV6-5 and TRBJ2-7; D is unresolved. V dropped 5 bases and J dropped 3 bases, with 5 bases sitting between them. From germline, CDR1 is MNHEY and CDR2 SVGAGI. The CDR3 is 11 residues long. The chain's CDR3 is CASSHSYEQYF. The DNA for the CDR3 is TGTGCCAGCAGTCACAGCTACGAGCAGTACTTC.

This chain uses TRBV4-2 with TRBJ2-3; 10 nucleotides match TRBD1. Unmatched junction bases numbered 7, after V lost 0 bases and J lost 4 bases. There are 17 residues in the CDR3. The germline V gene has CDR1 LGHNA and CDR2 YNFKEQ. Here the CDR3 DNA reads TGTGCCAGCAGCCAAGAAATAGGGACAGGGGTGGCAGATACGCAGTATTTT. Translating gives CASSQEIGTGVADTQYF.

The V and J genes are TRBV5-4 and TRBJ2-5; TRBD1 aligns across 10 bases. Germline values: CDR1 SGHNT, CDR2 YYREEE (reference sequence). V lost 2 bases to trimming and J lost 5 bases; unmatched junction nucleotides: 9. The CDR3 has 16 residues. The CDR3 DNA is TGTGCCAGCAGCTTAGGGGACAGGGGCGGTGGGGAGACCCAGTACTTC. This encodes CASSLGDRGGGETQYF.

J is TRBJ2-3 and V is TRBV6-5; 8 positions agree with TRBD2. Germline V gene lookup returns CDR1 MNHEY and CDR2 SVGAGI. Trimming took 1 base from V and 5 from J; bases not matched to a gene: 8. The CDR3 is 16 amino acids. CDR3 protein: CASSYLASGSEDTQYF. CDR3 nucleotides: TGTGCCAGCAGTTACTTGGCTAGCGGGTCAGAAGATACGCAGTATTTT.

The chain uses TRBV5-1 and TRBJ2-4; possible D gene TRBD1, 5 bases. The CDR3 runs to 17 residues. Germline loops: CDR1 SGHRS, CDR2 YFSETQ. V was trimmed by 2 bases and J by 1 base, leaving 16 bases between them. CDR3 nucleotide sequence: TGCGCCAGCAGCTTAGACGGCAGCAAGGGGGCCAAAAACATTCAGTACTTC. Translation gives CASSLDGSKGAKNIQYF.

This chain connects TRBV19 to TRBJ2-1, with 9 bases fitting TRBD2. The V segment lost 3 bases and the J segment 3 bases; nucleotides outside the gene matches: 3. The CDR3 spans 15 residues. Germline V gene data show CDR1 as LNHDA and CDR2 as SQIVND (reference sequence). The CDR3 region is CASSIGGRVYNEQFF. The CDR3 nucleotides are TGTGCCAGTAGTATCGGCGGGAGGGTCTACAATGAGCAGTTCTTC.

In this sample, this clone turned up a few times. CDR3 in DNA: TGTGCCAGCAGTCCTCAGACAGGGCCCGGGGAGCTGTTTTTT. It translates to CASSPQTGPGELFF. The J gene is TRBJ2-2, the V gene TRBV6-1; 7 nucleotides line up with TRBD1. V trimming: 5 bases; J trimming: 6 bases; junction bases outside the gene matches: 6. CDR1 and CDR2 from the germline V gene are MNHNS and SASEGT. There are 14 residues in the CDR3.

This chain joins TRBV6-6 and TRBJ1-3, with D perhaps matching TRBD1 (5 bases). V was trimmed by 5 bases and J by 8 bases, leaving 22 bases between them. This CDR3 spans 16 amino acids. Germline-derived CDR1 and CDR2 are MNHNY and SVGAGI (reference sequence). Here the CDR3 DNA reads TGTGCCAGCAGTACAAGCCCCGGGACCGCGGGAGACACCATATATTTT. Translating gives CASSTSPGTAGDTIYF.

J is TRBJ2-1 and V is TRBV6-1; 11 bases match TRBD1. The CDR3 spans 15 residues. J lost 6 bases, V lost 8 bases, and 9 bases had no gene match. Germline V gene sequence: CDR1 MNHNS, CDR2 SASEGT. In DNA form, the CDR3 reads TGTGCCAGCCTTCTTCCAGGGACAGGGGGCAATGAGCAGTTCTTC. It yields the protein CASLLPGTGGNEQFF.